The clone carrying this TCR beta chain was seen at least ten times. This specimen belongs to a study of CD8 T cells in ankylosing spondylitis. TCRdb processed the 5' RACE reads anew with MiXCR; each CDR3 protein has one entry. The data contain approximately 60,000 distinct CDR3 sequences, 6.2% of them seen just once; the ten biggest clones take up roughly 4.8%. Sequenced sample: synovial fluid, either unsorted or a sorted T cell fraction (not recorded which). The TCR was taken from a male donor with ankylosing spondylitis.

CDR3 protein: CASSGREGYNEQFF. The CDR3 coding sequence is TGCGCCAGCAGCGGCAGGGAGGGCTACAATGAGCAGTTCTTC. The gene calls are TRBV5-1 and TRBJ2-1; 7 nucleotides align to TRBD2. The CDR3 loop spans 14 amino acids. The V segment lost 4 bases and the J segment 3 bases; nucleotides outside the gene matches: 4. Per germline, CDR1 SGHRS and CDR2 YFSETQ.